The clone carrying this T cell receptor beta chain was counted at least ten times. The antigen remains unidentified. The source of the sample is a study of T cells in Graves' hyperthyroidism and ophthalmopathy. This CDR3 region has 15 residues. The ends lost 5 bases at V and 2 bases at J; junction bases unmatched: 3. CDR1 and CDR2 (germline): MNHNS, SASEGT. Exclusion of patients followed from uncontrolled infection, other autoimmune disease, pregnancy or lactation. TCR beta CDR3 sequences were amplified from RNA transcripts. RT-PCR in the first round (using the HTBI primer set) targeted the TCR CDR3. TCRdb independently ran MiXCR on the multiplex PCR reads; one entry per CDR3 protein. The sample has 240,000 or so distinct CDR3 sequences; about 15% are singletons. Broader study findings: Ophthalmopathy was model-predicted a median 6.5 months pre-onset. Blood shared most expanded thyroid clonotypes above 0.001.

Sequenced: blood. The chain carries TRBV6-1 and TRBJ2-1, with 10 bases matching TRBD2. The sequence was obtained from a woman in her late teens or twenties with Graves' ophthalmopathy. The DNA of the CDR3 is TGTGCCAGCAGTCTAGCGGGAGTGCCCTACAATGAGCAGTTCTTC. Translation gives CASSLAGVPYNEQFF.